Presented here are 29 T cell receptor beta chains from one specimen sequenced in a study of blood T cells in healthy people across ages. A sample-barcoded 5' primer and a J-beta primer mix were used in a second PCR of roughly 7 to 11 cycles. TCRdb re-analysed the 5' RACE reads in MiXCR, keeping a single row per CDR3 protein. Here the sample spans 1,100,000 or so distinct CDR3 sequences, 35% to 55% being singletons. The sequencing input was blood. All receptors come from a woman aged 55-69 years in good health.

The rearrangement links TRBV5-1 to TRBJ2-3; D call uncertain. This CDR3 is 13 amino acids long. Trimming stripped 2 bases from V and 0 bases from J, with 4 bases between. Germline lookup yields CDR1 SGHRS and CDR2 YFSETQ. The CDR3 sequence: CASSFFSTDTQYF. CDR3 bases: TGCGCCAGCAGCTTCTTCAGCACAGATACGCAGTATTTT.

This clonotype was seen just once. CDR3 bases: TGTGCCAGCAGTTACGATAGTAGCCAGGGCGAGCAGTACTTC. Translated: CASSYDSSQGEQYF. The J gene is TRBJ2-7, the V gene TRBV6-6, with a weak D call TRBD1 (5 bases). The CDR3 totals 14 residues. V was trimmed by 2 bases and J by 6 bases, leaving 14 bases between them. Germline CDR1 and CDR2: MNHNY and SVGAGI (reference sequence).

This chain links TRBV29-1 with TRBJ1-5; TRBD1 might be the D (5 bases). V was trimmed by 6 bases and J by 4 bases, leaving 13 bases between them. The CDR3 is 13 residues long. The germline CDR1 and CDR2 sequences are SQVTM and ANQGSEA. As DNA, the CDR3 is TGCAGCGTGCAGGACATGGGAAATCAGCCCCAGCATTTT. Amino acid sequence: CSVQDMGNQPQHF.

The V call is TRBV7-3, the J call TRBJ2-3; 10 bases agree with TRBD1. This CDR3 has 16 residues. Germline CDR1 SGHTA, CDR2 FQGTGA. The trim removed 2 bases at V and 5 bases at J, leaving 7 bases unmatched. For the CDR3, the DNA is TGTGCCAGCAGCTTATGGGGCAGGACAGGGGGAGATACGCAGTATTTT. Encoded protein: CASSLWGRTGGDTQYF.

J is TRBJ2-3 and V is TRBV4-1; D is uncertain. The V gene's germline CDR1 is MGHRA and CDR2 YSYEKL. V was shortened by 2 bases and J by 3 bases, with 6 bases between the two germline ends. The CDR3 is made up of 13 amino acids. The DNA for the CDR3 is TGCGCCAGCAGCCAAACAGCGACAGATACGCAGTATTTT. Protein product: CASSQTATDTQYF.

This clonotype turned up a few times. The chain uses TRBV6-2 or TRBV6-3 and TRBJ2-7; D possibly corresponds to TRBD2 (5 bases). Germline values: CDR1 MNHEY, CDR2 SVGEGT. Deletions cut 0 bases from V and 3 bases from J, with 9 bases between. The CDR3 contains 14 residues. Written as DNA, the CDR3 is TGTGCCAGCAGTTACTCGATCGGGGTCTACGAGCAGTACTTC. Its translation: CASSYSIGVYEQYF.

This clonotype occurred many times. The rearrangement joins TRBV12-3 or TRBV12-4 to TRBJ2-6, with D maybe TRBD1 (5 bases). The CDR3 is 14 amino acids. V gave up 6 bases and J gave up 3 bases, with 9 bases separating them. The CDR3, as DNA: TGTGCCAGCAGCCAGGGTGGTGGGGCCAACGTCCTGACTTTC. Its protein is CASSQGGGANVLTF.

The rearrangement uses TRBV2 and TRBJ2-7; 10 bases line up with TRBD1. This CDR3 has 17 amino acids. The V segment lost 3 bases and the J segment 2 bases; nucleotides outside the gene matches: 10. The germline gives CDR1 SNHLY, CDR2 FYNNEI. For the CDR3, the DNA is TGTGCCAGCAGTGAGTGGGACAGGGGACTAATACCCTACGAGCAGTACTTC. Translated, it gives CASSEWDRGLIPYEQYF.

The chain joins TRBV3-1 to TRBJ1-2; D call uncertain. This CDR3 has 15 amino acids. The V and J ends lost 5 bases and 2 bases respectively, with 15 bases between them. Germline V gives CDR1 LGHDT, CDR2 YNNKEL (reference sequence). In nucleotides, the CDR3 is TGTGCCAGCAGCGCCCTCAGTAACAGCAACTATGGCTACACCTTC. It specifies CASSALSNSNYGYTF.

This clonotype was seen a handful of times. The V and J genes are TRBV5-1 and TRBJ2-5; D gene ambiguous. Germline loops: CDR1 SGHRS, CDR2 YFSETQ. This CDR3 spans 14 amino acids. V dropped 4 bases and J dropped 4 bases, with 14 bases sitting between them. CDR3 region: CASSQMTSGETQYF. The DNA for the CDR3 is TGCGCCAGCAGCCAGATGACATCGGGAGAGACCCAGTACTTC.

This clonotype was observed a handful of times. The chain links TRBV7-8 to TRBJ2-1, with D perhaps matching TRBD1 or TRBD2 (5 bases each). The V gene lost 1 base and the J gene lost 9 bases, with 13 bases spanning the gap. Germline loops: CDR1 SGHVS, CDR2 FQNEAQ. The CDR3 runs 14 residues. CDR3 sequence: CASSLGDPNGEQFF. The CDR3 region has the DNA TGTGCCAGCAGCTTAGGGGACCCCAACGGTGAGCAGTTCTTC.

V and J are TRBV29-1 and TRBJ2-1, with D unresolved. Germline V lookup: CDR1 SQVTM, CDR2 ANQGSEA. The CDR3 is 16 amino acids. V lost 5 bases, J lost 1 base, and 18 bases lay in between. CDR3 protein: CSVFLQFVTSYNEQFF. CDR3 nucleotide sequence: TGCAGCGTTTTTCTGCAATTTGTAACGTCCTACAATGAGCAGTTCTTC.

A few counts support this clonotype. J is TRBJ2-7 and V is TRBV27; D is undetermined. Between the trimmed V and J ends, which lost 2 bases and 1 base, there was a span of 9 bases. The CDR3 sequence is 14 residues long. Germline CDR1 is MNHEY and CDR2 is SMNVEV (reference sequence). The CDR3 loop is CASSLATSSYEQYF. DNA for the CDR3: TGTGCCAGCAGTTTAGCTACCAGTTCCTACGAGCAGTACTTC.

This clonotype was found many times. This chain links TRBV14 with TRBJ2-7; D remains unclear. Germline CDR1 is SGHDN and CDR2 is FVKESK. V lost 8 bases, J lost 2 bases, and 7 bases lay in between. This CDR3 is built from 11 residues. For the CDR3, the DNA is TGTGCCAGCGGAACCGCCTACGAGCAGTACTTC. Its translation is CASGTAYEQYF. Together with reference TRBV14 and TRBJ2-7, the CDR3 gives the full variable domain: EAGVTQFPSHSVIEKGQTVTLRCDPISGHDNLYWYRRVMGKEIKFLLHFVKESKQDESGMPNNRFLAERTGGTYSTLKVQPAELEDSGVYFCASGTAYEQYFGPGTRLTVT.

This clonotype was seen just once. An end of the junction differs from the germline gene, which may be a read error. The V and J genes are TRBV9 and TRBJ2-3, with D possibly matching TRBD2 (5 bases). In germline, CDR1 is SGDLS, CDR2 YYNGEE. The CDR3 consists of 14 residues. CDR3 protein: CVSSVDSYTDMQYF. The CDR3 nucleotides are TGTGTCAGCAGCGTGGACTCTTACACAGATATGCAGTATTTT.

CDR3 nucleotides: TGTGCCAGCAGGGGGACAGGGCGTGAGACCCAGTACTTC. This sequence encodes CASRGTGRETQYF. The gene calls are TRBV5-5 and TRBJ2-5; 9 bases are a match to TRBD1. The ends lost 5 bases at V and 5 bases at J; junction bases unmatched: 4. The CDR3 is made up of 13 amino acids. Germline values: CDR1 SGHKS, CDR2 YYEKEE (reference sequence). The full variable domain, its missing parts supplied by reference TRBV5-5 and TRBJ2-5, is DAGVTQSPTHLIKTRGQQVTLRCSPISGHKSVSWYQQVLGQGPQFIFQYYEKEERGRGNFPDRFSARQFPNYSSELNVNALLLGDSALYLCASRGTGRETQYFGPGTRLLVL.

The V and J genes are TRBV12-3 or TRBV12-4 and TRBJ2-4; TRBD2 might be the D (6 bases). The germline V and J ends were trimmed by 3 bases and 13 bases, with 16 bases remaining between them. The CDR3 contains 13 residues. CDR3 protein: CASSFRGRGAQYF. The CDR3, as DNA: TGTGCCAGCAGTTTCCGGGGGAGAGGCGCCCAGTACTTC.

The table lists this clonotype with many counts. The chain has TRBV27 and TRBJ2-7, with D uncertain. This CDR3 is built from 13 residues. Trimming shortened V by 2 bases and J by 3 bases, and 8 bases separated the two germline ends. The germline gives CDR1 MNHEY, CDR2 SMNVEV (reference sequence). In DNA form, the CDR3 reads TGTGCCAGCAGTTTAGGGCAGCTCTACGAGCAGTACTTC. Protein: CASSLGQLYEQYF.

The chain is built from TRBV12-3 or TRBV12-4 and TRBJ1-2; D unclear. The CDR3 loop spans 15 amino acids. V was cut by 1 base and J by 2 bases, with 11 bases left in between. The DNA of the CDR3 is TGTGCCAGCAGTTTAGGTCAGGTTTGGAACTATGGCTACACCTTC. This sequence encodes CASSLGQVWNYGYTF.

This clonotype appeared a few times. The chain employs TRBV12-3 or TRBV12-4 and TRBJ2-1; 12 nucleotides match TRBD2. The trim removed 2 bases at V and 7 bases at J, leaving 6 bases unmatched. This CDR3 contains 16 residues. CDR3 DNA sequence: TGTGCCAGCAGTTTACTAGCGGGAGGGTTGGGGAATGAGCAGTTCTTC. Residues: CASSLLAGGLGNEQFF.

The chain's CDR3 is CASAKAGTGAYEQYF. CDR3 nucleotides: TGTGCCAGCGCGAAGGCCGGGACAGGGGCCTACGAGCAGTACTTC. The chain has TRBV2 and TRBJ2-7, with 10 nucleotides matching TRBD1. CDR1 and CDR2 (germline): SNHLY, FYNNEI. The J segment lost 2 bases and the V segment lost 8 bases, leaving 9 bases of the junction unmatched. The CDR3 totals 15 residues.

The V and J genes are TRBV30 and TRBJ2-3; weak D call: TRBD2 (5 bases). The CDR3 consists of 16 residues. Germline-derived CDR1 and CDR2 are GTSNPN and SVGIG (reference sequence). The ends were cut back, 0 bases at V and 3 bases at J, with 16 bases in the middle. CDR3 loop: CAWSVRGPGSTDTQYF. The CDR3 nucleotides read TGTGCCTGGAGTGTACGCGGTCCGGGGTCGACAGATACGCAGTATTTT. Using reference TRBV30 and TRBJ2-3 for the parts outside the CDR3, the full variable domain is SQTIHQWPATLVQPVGSPLSLECTVEGTSNPNLYWYRQAAGRGLQLLFYSVGIGQISSEVPQNLSASRPQDRQFILSSKKLLLSDSGFYLCAWSVRGPGSTDTQYFGPGTRLTVL.

The chain employs TRBV7-9 and TRBJ2-3; D unclear. CDR1 and CDR2 from the germline V gene are SEHNR and FQNEAQ (reference sequence). V lost 3 bases and J 0 bases, leaving 13 bases between the germline ends. This CDR3 spans 16 amino acids. The DNA for the CDR3 is TGTGCCAGCAGCTTGTCCCTCCGGATAAGCACAGATACGCAGTATTTT. It is translated as CASSLSLRISTDTQYF. Complete variable domain (other parts from reference TRBV7-9 and TRBJ2-3): DTGVSQNPRHKITKRGQNVTFRCDPISEHNRLYWYRQTLGQGPEFLTYFQNEAQLEKSRLLSDRFSAERPKGSFSTLEIQRTEQGDSAMYLCASSLSLRISTDTQYFGPGTRLTVL.

This clonotype was observed once. J is TRBJ2-4 and V is TRBV20-1; 10 bases agree with TRBD2. The J call may be mistaken, given a closer DNA end match to TRBJ2-7. The germline V gene has CDR1 DFQATT and CDR2 SNEGSKA (reference sequence). This CDR3 region has 17 residues. The CDR3 nucleotides read TGCAGTGCTAGGGTCAAAAAAACTCTAGCGGGAGTCTACGAGCAGTACTTC. The encoded protein is CSARVKKTLAGVYEQYF.

This chain links TRBV19 with TRBJ1-5; 10 nucleotides agree with TRBD1. CDR3 size: 13 residues. Trimming at V came to 3 bases and at J to 8 bases, leaving 1 base not matched to a gene. The germline CDR1 and CDR2 sequences are LNHDA and SQIVND (reference sequence). CDR3 nucleotide sequence: TGTGCCAGTAGTATGGGGACAGGGGAGCCCCAGCATTTT. Translation gives CASSMGTGEPQHF.

This clonotype has just a few counts. The V call is TRBV15, the J call TRBJ1-6, with D hard to call. Trimming removed 0 bases from V and 10 bases from J, with 13 bases in between. The CDR3 length is 15 residues. The germline gives CDR1 LNHNV, CDR2 YYDKDF (reference sequence). CDR3 in amino acids: CATSRDLGNGSPLHF. Here the CDR3 DNA reads TGTGCCACCAGCAGAGATTTGGGGAACGGATCACCCCTCCACTTT.

The rearrangement links TRBV9 to TRBJ2-2; D is undetermined. Trimming cost V 1 base and J 0 bases, with 10 bases left between them. The CDR3 runs 16 residues. Per the germline V gene, CDR1 is SGDLS and CDR2 is YYNGEE. CDR3 amino acids: CASSVSHRTNTGELFF. The CDR3 DNA follows: TGTGCCAGCAGCGTAAGTCATAGAACGAACACCGGGGAGCTGTTTTTT.

For this clonotype: A much more abundant neighbour one base away suggests this may be a read error. The chain combines TRBV7-2 with TRBJ1-4, with 7 positions matching TRBD1. CDR1 is SGHTA, CDR2 FQGNSA, per germline. The ends lost 1 base at V and 5 bases at J; junction bases unmatched: 7. The CDR3 has 16 amino acids. This chain's CDR3 is CASSLGSGGGNEKLFF. CDR3 in DNA: TGTGCCAGCAGCTTAGGGTCAGGGGGGGGAAATGAAAAACTGTTTTTT.

As concerns this clonotype: A clone one base away is much larger, so this may be a read error. The chain uses TRBV6-2 or TRBV6-3 and TRBJ2-1; 11 positions match TRBD2. The CDR3 is 15 residues long. V lost 8 bases to trimming and J lost 4 bases; unmatched junction nucleotides: 7. Germline V gene lookup returns CDR1 MNHEY and CDR2 SVGEGT. The CDR3 loop is CASGGTSGIYNEQFF. The DNA of the CDR3 is TGTGCCAGCGGTGGGACTAGCGGAATATACAATGAGCAGTTCTTC.